This TCR beta chain originates from a study of blood T cell repertoires in COVID-19. Overall study context: Collection of acute and convalescent COVID-19 samples took place in the United States, Italy and Spain. Sources were T cells, B-cell-depleted T cells, or PBMCs; the material itself was cDNA or gDNA.

As handled by the study authors: Counts of nucleated cells, estimated from reference gene primer amplification, were obtained. The data were produced by immunoSEQ multiplex PCR, yet TCRdb's version contains in-frame clones alone and is incomplete. V, J and clone size are those of that table, while D and trimming were read from the DNA. The profile shows tens of thousands of clones, over 75% of them singletons. The sequenced sample consisted of peripheral blood. The sequence came from a man aged 50 to 60 with acute or convalescent COVID-19.

CDR3 bases: TGTGCTAGTGGTTTGGCAGGGGGCACCGGGGAGCTGTTTTTT. Protein product: CASGLAGGTGELFF. The chain combines TRBV12-5 with TRBJ2-2, with 7 bases aligning to TRBD1. The CDR3 totals 14 residues. J was trimmed by 4 bases and V by 1 base; bases with no gene match: 0. Germline CDR1 LGHNT, CDR2 FRNRAP.